Each of the 28 T cell receptor beta chains below was sequenced from the same sample in a study of shared clonotypes between healthy human individuals. Assay: immunoSEQ multiplex PCR; the TCRdb copy retains only in-frame clones and omits some. The table shows fewer than 600,000 clones, with roughly three quarters occurring only once. The sequencing input was PBMCs. Receptors originate from a middle-aged woman in good health. Some clones in this sample may be carry-over from other donors' samples.

V and J are TRBV27 and TRBJ2-3, with unresolved D. Germline CDR1 reads MNHEY; CDR2 reads SMNVEV (reference sequence). The CDR3 runs 15 residues. The V end lost 3 bases, the J end lost 0 bases, and 10 bases lay between the germline ends. The DNA of the CDR3 is TGTGCCAGCAGTTTCGCACGGCGGAGCACAGATACGCAGTATTTT. This encodes CASSFARRSTDTQYF.

The V gene is TRBV5-8, the J gene TRBJ2-7; 10 bases align to TRBD2. The J segment lost 5 bases and the V segment lost 5 bases, leaving 16 bases of the junction unmatched. CDR3 length: 17 residues. Germline CDR1 is SGHTS and CDR2 is YDEGEE. The CDR3 bases are TGTGCCAGCAGTCTGACTTTAAGCGGGAGGGCCAGGAACGAGCAGTACTTC. Encoded protein: CASSLTLSGRARNEQYF.

The chain carries TRBV9 and TRBJ1-5; TRBD1 might be the D (5 bases). V gave up 0 bases and J gave up 7 bases, with 8 bases separating them. CDR1 SGDLS and CDR2 YYNGEE come from the germline V gene. This CDR3 is 13 amino acids long. Here the CDR3 reads CASSVGGLQPQHF. The CDR3 DNA reads as TGTGCCAGCAGCGTAGGGGGCTTACAGCCCCAGCATTTT.

Regarding this clone: A far larger clone is one nucleotide away, so this likely arose from a read error. This CDR3 is also generated by other DNA sequences in the sample. The V call is TRBV29-1, the J call TRBJ2-2; 12 positions agree with TRBD1. CDR1 is SQVTM, CDR2 ANQGSEA, per germline. This CDR3 has 14 amino acids. With V trimmed by 7 bases and J by 8 bases, 8 bases remained unmatched. The CDR3 sequence: CSGGDRGPTGELFF. The CDR3 DNA is TGCAGCGGAGGGGACAGGGGGCCCACTGGGGAGCTGTTTTTT.

The chain is built from TRBV9 and TRBJ1-1; unclear D gene. The germline CDR1 and CDR2 sequences are SGDLS and YYNGEE. Trimming removed 4 bases from V and 1 base from J, with 11 bases in between. The CDR3 extends over 14 amino acids. The CDR3 DNA reads as TGTGCCAGCAGCCCCCGACACCAGAACACTGAAGCTTTCTTT. Amino acid sequence: CASSPRHQNTEAFF.

The genes are TRBV29-1 and TRBJ2-5, with TRBD1 as a possible D gene (5 bases). The CDR3 contains 13 residues. Germline CDR1 reads SQVTM; CDR2 reads ANQGSEA. Trimming took 3 bases from V and 1 from J, leaving 9 bases between them. CDR3 nucleotide sequence: TGCAGCGTTGATCGACAGATCCAAGAGACCCAGTACTTC. Encoded protein: CSVDRQIQETQYF.

The chain combines TRBV18 with TRBJ2-7; D may correspond to TRBD1 or TRBD2 (5 bases each). The CDR3 totals 15 residues. From germline, CDR1 is KGHSH and CDR2 LQKENI. The V end was cut by 5 bases, the J end by 3 bases, with 17 bases between. DNA of the CDR3: TGTGCCAGCTCATCCAATCCGGGACGGGACTACGAGCAGTACTTC. Translated, it gives CASSSNPGRDYEQYF.

A remark on this clone: This sequence is one base from a far larger clone and is likely a read error. The rearrangement uses TRBV29-1 and TRBJ2-7; D is unresolved. The V end lost 1 base, the J end lost 5 bases, and 9 bases lay between the germline ends. Germline CDR1 reads SQVTM; CDR2 reads ANQGSEA. CDR3 size: 12 residues. The CDR3 region has the DNA TGCAGCGTTGAAGGTCTTCTCCACGAGCAGTACTTC. Protein: CSVEGLLHEQYF.

Turning to this clone: A far larger clone differs by one base, so this is likely a read error. The chain has TRBV7-2 and TRBJ1-3; D uncertain. Looked up from germline, CDR1 is SGHTA and CDR2 is FQGNSA. Deletions cut 1 base from V and 5 bases from J, with 3 bases between. The CDR3 is made up of 12 amino acids. The CDR3 coding sequence is TGTGCCAGCAGCTTAGAGAGAAACACCATATATTTT. Its translation is CASSLERNTIYF.

Details on this clone: A far larger clone is just one base off, so this is likely a read error. The rearrangement joins TRBV9 to TRBJ1-4; a possible D gene is TRBD1 (5 bases). The CDR3 spans 13 residues. In germline, CDR1 is SGDLS, CDR2 YYNGEE. The V and J ends lost 0 bases and 14 bases respectively, with 14 bases between them. CDR3 region: CASSVEAGGDLFF. Here the CDR3 DNA reads TGTGCCAGCAGCGTAGAAGCTGGAGGGGATCTGTTTTTT.

The rearrangement joins TRBV18 to TRBJ2-7; TRBD1 matches 7 bases. The CDR3 contains 16 residues. CDR1 is KGHSH, CDR2 LQKENI, per germline. The J segment lost 2 bases and the V segment lost 3 bases, leaving 10 bases of the junction unmatched. The CDR3 DNA reads as TGTGCCAGCTCACCTCTTCCCGGGACAGCGACCTACGAGCAGTACTTC. Protein: CASSPLPGTATYEQYF.

The V gene is TRBV6-4, the J gene TRBJ2-1; 10 bases align to TRBD2. The V gene end was trimmed by 4 bases and the J gene end by 4 bases; junction bases not matched to a gene: 7. Per the germline V gene, CDR1 is MRHNA and CDR2 is SNTAGT. There are 16 residues in the CDR3. Here the CDR3 DNA reads TGTGCCAGCAGTGCCAAACTAGCGGGAAAATACAATGAGCAGTTCTTC. Its translation is CASSAKLAGKYNEQFF.

Turning to this clone: A single base separates this from a much larger clone, so it may be a read error. This is likely a read error, given that the CDR3 carries no conserved phenylalanine or tryptophan at its end. The chain couples TRBV5-1 to TRBJ2-3; D uncertain. V was pared by 2 bases and J by 0 bases, with 13 bases between. Germline-derived CDR1 and CDR2 are SGHRS and YFSETQ. This CDR3 contains 16 residues. This CDR3 is CASSFAALSSTDTQYL. The CDR3 DNA follows: TGCGCCAGCAGCTTTGCGGCACTCTCTAGCACAGATACGCAGTATCTT.

This chain links TRBV30 with TRBJ2-1; 7 bases map to TRBD2. The CDR3 extends over 14 amino acids. Trimming at V came to 3 bases and at J to 6 bases, leaving 8 bases not matched to a gene. Germline CDR1 and CDR2: GTSNPN and SVGIG (reference sequence). As DNA, the CDR3 is TGTGCCTGGAGGGAGCGGGGAGCTGGCAATGAGCAGTTCTTC. Amino acid sequence: CAWRERGAGNEQFF.

The sample holds one count of this clone. The chain joins TRBV27 to TRBJ1-2; TRBD1 matches 9 bases. After removal of 4 bases from V and 8 bases from J, the junction contained 5 bases not matched to a gene. The CDR3 consists of 13 residues. From germline, CDR1 is MNHEY and CDR2 SMNVEV (reference sequence). In DNA form, the CDR3 reads TGTGCCAGCAGTTCTACAGGGGGCTGGGGCTACACCTTC. Amino acid sequence: CASSSTGGWGYTF.

With regard to this clone: A far larger clone is off by one base, so a read error is likely. The chain couples TRBV30 to TRBJ2-5; D not resolved. This CDR3 has 14 residues. Germline V gene sequence: CDR1 GTSNPN, CDR2 SVGIG (reference sequence). The CDR3 DNA reads as TGTGCCTGGGGTCAAAACCCCATAGGAGAGGCCCAGTACTTC. The encoded protein is CAWGQNPIGEAQYF.

The chain has TRBV4-2 and TRBJ1-1; no reliable D call. Per the germline V gene, CDR1 is LGHNA and CDR2 is YNFKEQ. V was shortened by 0 bases and J by 4 bases, with 6 bases between the two germline ends. This CDR3 region has 13 residues. For the CDR3, the DNA is TGTGCCAGCAGCCAAGAGAGGATCACTGAAGCTTTCTTT. Translation gives CASSQERITEAFF.

This chain links TRBV4-1 with TRBJ2-4; TRBD2 aligns across 10 bases. The CDR3 has 17 amino acids. Trimming at V came to 0 bases and at J to 10 bases, leaving 12 bases not matched to a gene. The germline gives CDR1 MGHRA, CDR2 YSYEKL. CDR3 amino acids: CASSQESGTSVVAIQYF. The CDR3 region has the DNA TGCGCCAGCAGCCAAGAGAGTGGGACTAGCGTTGTTGCGATTCAGTACTTC.

The chain recombines TRBV18 with TRBJ2-5, with D unclear. The V end lost 2 bases, the J end lost 2 bases, and 6 bases lay between the germline ends. Per germline, CDR1 KGHSH and CDR2 LQKENI. This CDR3 spans 13 amino acids. CDR3 sequence (DNA): TGTGCCAGCTCACCAGCCCCACAAGAGACCCAGTACTTC. Protein sequence: CASSPAPQETQYF.

The CDR3 bases are TGTGCCAGCAGCATTAGCGGGAGGGCCCCCAATGAGCAGTTCTTC. It encodes CASSISGRAPNEQFF. V and J are TRBV5-4 and TRBJ2-1, with TRBD2 identical over 11 bases. This CDR3 region has 15 residues. After removal of 4 bases from V and 6 bases from J, the junction contained 6 bases not matched to a gene. Germline CDR1 SGHNT, CDR2 YYREEE (reference sequence).

About this clone itself: A far larger clone is one nucleotide away, so this likely arose from a read error. The rearrangement links TRBV4-2 to TRBJ1-1; TRBD1 is a possible D gene (6 bases). Germline V gene sequence: CDR1 LGHNA, CDR2 YNFKEQ. V lost 0 bases, J lost 5 bases, and 13 bases lay in between. This CDR3 spans 15 amino acids. The CDR3 here is CASSQEGGAATEAFF. The CDR3 nucleotides are TGTGCCAGCAGCCAAGAGGGGGGGGCGGCTACTGAAGCTTTCTTT.

At least ten counts were recorded for this clone. Different DNA sequences within this sample yield the same CDR3. The chain couples TRBV5-6 to TRBJ2-2; D is uncertain. Trimming stripped 2 bases from V and 4 bases from J, with 6 bases between. Germline V lookup: CDR1 SGHDT, CDR2 YYEEEE. The CDR3 spans 13 residues. For the CDR3, the DNA is TGTGCCAGCAGCTTTGTTATCACCGGGGAGCTGTTTTTT. It translates to CASSFVITGELFF.

CDR3 amino acids: CASSQPAGTGIEQYF. The CDR3 bases are TGTGCCAGCAGTCAACCCGCCGGGACAGGGATCGAGCAGTACTTC. The chain employs TRBV5-4 and TRBJ2-7; 9 bases match TRBD1. Germline V lookup: CDR1 SGHNT, CDR2 YYREEE (reference sequence). The CDR3 has 15 residues. Trimming at V came to 5 bases and at J to 6 bases, leaving 12 bases not matched to a gene.

The chain carries TRBV7-9 and TRBJ2-3; D is unclear. CDR1 is SEHNR and CDR2 is FQNEAQ in the germline V gene (reference sequence). V was trimmed by 5 bases and J by 0 bases, leaving 9 bases between them. The length of the CDR3 is 14 residues. The CDR3 reads CASSISTSTDTQYF. Here the CDR3 DNA reads TGTGCCAGCAGCATATCGACCAGCACAGATACGCAGTATTTT.

This clone has just one count. J is TRBJ1-2 and V is TRBV11-2; D might be TRBD1 (5 bases). V lost 5 bases to trimming and J lost 8 bases, with 18 bases between them. CDR1 and CDR2 (germline): SGHAT, FQNNGV. The CDR3 sequence is 14 residues long. Written as DNA, the CDR3 is TGTGCCAGCAGCCCCCAACTGGGGGGGGACGGCTACACCTTC. As protein: CASSPQLGGDGYTF.

This clone was detected only once. A much bigger clone sits one base away, suggesting this may be a read error. The genes are TRBV19 and TRBJ2-6; perhaps TRBD2 as D (5 bases). This CDR3 is 19 amino acids long. V shed 8 bases and J shed 2 bases, with 25 bases lying between them. Germline CDR1 and CDR2: LNHDA and SQIVND (reference sequence). The CDR3 here is CASGTSGSLLLPGANVLTF. The CDR3 nucleotides read TGTGCCAGTGGAACCTCGGGGAGCCTCCTATTACCTGGGGCCAACGTCCTGACTTTC.

The rearrangement uses TRBV6-1 and TRBJ1-1; no firm D call. The V end lost 6 bases, the J end lost 5 bases, and 13 bases lay between the germline ends. Germline V CDR1 and CDR2: MNHNS, SASEGT. The CDR3 loop spans 13 amino acids. Here the CDR3 reads CASRGLILTEAFF. The CDR3 DNA follows: TGTGCCAGCAGGGGGTTAATTCTGACTGAAGCTTTCTTT.

V is TRBV9 and J is TRBJ2-7; D is unclear. CDR3 length equals 14 residues. The germline V gene has CDR1 SGDLS and CDR2 YYNGEE. Trimming took off 2 bases at V and 6 bases at J, with 15 bases between the two ends. CDR3 protein: CASSVGGSRTEQYF. In nucleotides, the CDR3 is TGTGCCAGCAGCGTTGGTGGTAGTAGGACCGAGCAGTACTTC. The variable domain in full, with the rest retrieved from reference TRBV9 and TRBJ2-7, is DSGVTQTPKHLITATGQRVTLRCSPRSGDLSVYWYQQSLDQGLQFLIQYYNGEERAKGNILERFSAQQFPDLHSELNLSSLELGDSALYFCASSVGGSRTEQYFGPGTRLTVT.